These 23 T cell receptor beta chains share one sample of origin, sequenced in a study of T cells in Graves' hyperthyroidism and ophthalmopathy (dated by TCRdb to the late 2010s). The method was multiplex PCR. The instrument given in TCRdb is Illumina HiSeq 2000. The TCR beta CDR3 regions were amplified from RNA transcripts. The TCR CDR3 was subjected to a first round of RT-PCR using the HTBI primer set and the Qiagen OneStep RT-PCR kit. The public reads were run again by TCRdb, first through fastp at Q25 and then through MiXCR, and only productive beta chains were kept. CDR3 protein duplicates are merged, each entry listing the most common genes and DNA. The sample table holds under 350,000 distinct CDR3 sequences, of which 15% to 20% were seen once. The top ten hold 45% to 50% of the sample. Material: blood. The receptors come from a woman between 45 and 60 years old with Graves' hyperthyroidism.

In its sample, this clonotype was seen a few times. The rearrangement links TRBV6-5 to TRBJ2-7; D possibly corresponds to TRBD1 (5 bases). The germline gives CDR1 MNHEY, CDR2 SVGAGI. Trimming stripped 4 bases from V and 3 bases from J, with 16 bases between. The CDR3 has 15 amino acids. The CDR3 protein is CASSSGPTENYEQYF. Here the CDR3 DNA reads TGTGCCAGCAGTTCTGGACCGACAGAAAACTACGAGCAGTACTTC.

The table lists this clonotype with many counts. The genes are TRBV7-9 and TRBJ2-5; TRBD2 matches at 7 bases. The CDR3 has 15 amino acids. With 5 bases clipped from V and 5 bases from J, the junction kept 11 bases outside the gene matches. CDR1 is SEHNR and CDR2 is FQNEAQ in the germline V gene (reference sequence). CDR3 sequence (DNA): TGTGCCAGCAGCCCACAAGGACTAGTAGTCGAGACCCAGTACTTC. It specifies CASSPQGLVVETQYF.

The chain combines TRBV24-1 with TRBJ1-4, with 12 bases lining up with TRBD1. Germline assignment: CDR1 KGHDR and CDR2 SFDVKD. J was trimmed by 7 bases and V by 3 bases; bases with no gene match: 8. There are 17 residues in the CDR3. CDR3 sequence: CATSDTGTGGASEKLFF. In DNA, the CDR3 is TGTGCCACCAGTGATACCGGGACAGGGGGCGCGAGTGAAAAACTGTTTTTT.

This sequence joins TRBV28 and TRBJ2-2; TRBD2 matches at 8 bases. CDR3 length equals 16 residues. Trimming cost V 3 bases and J 13 bases; bases outside gene matches: 16. The germline V gene has CDR1 MDHEN and CDR2 SYDVKM. As DNA, the CDR3 is TGTGCCAGCAGTTTCTCCGGGAGGGCCGGGCCGGACGGGCTGTTTTTT. Protein product: CASSFSGRAGPDGLFF. The variable domain in full, with the rest retrieved from reference TRBV28 and TRBJ2-2, is DVKVTQSSRYLVKRTGEKVFLECVQDMDHENMFWYRQDPGLGLRLIYFSYDVKMKEKGDIPEGYSVSREKKERFSLILESASTNQTSMYLCASSFSGRAGPDGLFFGEGSRLTVL.

This clonotype was detected only a few times. The chain carries TRBV30 and TRBJ1-1; tentative D call: TRBD1 (5 bases). This CDR3 spans 12 amino acids. The germline V gene encodes CDR1 GTSNPN and CDR2 SVGIG (reference sequence). Trimming left V 2 bases short and J 4 bases short, with 8 bases between. CDR3 nucleotide sequence: TGTGCCTGGAGTCGGGGGACCACTGAAGCTTTCTTT. This codes for CAWSRGTTEAFF.

As for this clonotype: Just one base apart from a much larger clone, this may be a read error. This rearrangement joins TRBV28 to TRBJ2-7; perhaps TRBD2 as D (6 bases). The CDR3 consists of 14 residues. In germline, CDR1 is MDHEN, CDR2 SYDVKM. The CDR3 spells CASSLLWTDYEQCF. The CDR3 coding sequence is TGTGCCAGCAGTTTATTATGGACGGACTACGAGCAGTGCTTC.

The V gene is TRBV7-9, the J gene TRBJ1-5; D gene ambiguous. This CDR3 has 15 residues. From germline, CDR1 is SEHNR and CDR2 FQNEAQ (reference sequence). Trimming took 0 bases from V and 0 from J, leaving 6 bases between them. The CDR3 DNA reads TGTGCCAGCAGCTTAGCGAGGTATAGCAATCAGCCCCAGCATTTT. Amino acid sequence: CASSLARYSNQPQHF.

Many counts were recorded for this clonotype. The chain recombines TRBV12-3 or TRBV12-4 with TRBJ2-5; 10 positions agree with TRBD2. There are 15 residues in the CDR3. Trimming cost V 6 bases and J 2 bases; bases outside gene matches: 6. The CDR3: CASSRTSGLQETQYF. CDR3 in DNA: TGTGCCAGCAGCCGGACTAGCGGATTACAAGAGACCCAGTACTTC.

V usage is TRBV5-1 and J usage is TRBJ1-1; D is possibly TRBD1 (5 bases). The CDR3 is made up of 15 amino acids. Germline V gene sequence: CDR1 SGHRS, CDR2 YFSETQ. V was trimmed by 1 base and J by 6 bases, leaving 16 bases between them. The CDR3 region has the DNA TGCGCCAGCAGCTTGAATTCCGGGGGAGTCGCTGAAGCTTTCTTT. It translates to CASSLNSGGVAEAFF.

The chain employs TRBV3-1 and TRBJ2-1; D is perhaps TRBD2 (6 bases). Germline assignment: CDR1 LGHDT and CDR2 YNNKEL (reference sequence). This CDR3 contains 16 residues. The V and J ends lost 3 bases and 5 bases respectively, with 17 bases between them. The CDR3 sequence: CASSHRGTYLNNEQFF. CDR3 bases: TGTGCCAGCAGCCACCGCGGGACTTACCTAAACAATGAGCAGTTCTTC.

V and J are TRBV27 and TRBJ1-2, with 10 bases aligning to TRBD1. V shed 5 bases, J shed 6 bases, and the junction held 6 bases outside the gene matches. This CDR3 region has 14 residues. Looked up from germline, CDR1 is MNHEY and CDR2 is SMNVEV (reference sequence). DNA of the CDR3: TGTGCCAGCAGTAGACAGGGGGCGTCGGATGGCTACACCTTC. Protein product: CASSRQGASDGYTF.

In its sample, this clonotype was seen many times. The rearrangement uses TRBV28 and TRBJ2-7; TRBD1 might be the D (6 bases). V lost 6 bases, J lost 0 bases, and 12 bases lay in between. The CDR3 runs to 14 residues. Germline CDR1 reads MDHEN; CDR2 reads SYDVKM. The CDR3 loop reads CASSRDTSSYEQYF. In DNA, the CDR3 is TGTGCCAGCAGCCGGGACACAAGCTCCTACGAGCAGTACTTC.

V usage is TRBV6-1 and J usage is TRBJ2-1; 12 nucleotides align to TRBD2. This CDR3 comprises 16 residues. CDR1 MNHNS and CDR2 SASEGT come from the germline V gene. Unmatched junction bases numbered 6, after V lost 6 bases and J lost 3 bases. CDR3 amino acids: CASSPPTSGGYNEQFF. The CDR3 nucleotides read TGTGCCAGCAGCCCCCCGACTAGCGGGGGCTACAATGAGCAGTTCTTC.

This clonotype was recorded once. CDR3 nucleotide sequence: TGCGCCAGCAGTGACCTCGCGCCCATCTCTGGAAACACCATATATTTT. This encodes CASSDLAPISGNTIYF. The chain employs TRBV10-2 and TRBJ1-3; D ambiguous. CDR1 WSHSY and CDR2 SAAADI come from the germline V gene. The CDR3 spans 16 residues. V was shortened by 3 bases and J by 0 bases, with 12 bases between the two germline ends.

This sequence joins TRBV28 and TRBJ2-2, with TRBD1 matching 7 bases. The germline CDR1 and CDR2 sequences are MDHEN and SYDVKM. V lost 7 bases to trimming and J lost 0 bases; unmatched junction nucleotides: 5. The CDR3 is 15 residues long. Written as DNA, the CDR3 is TGTGCCAGCAACCCTCAGGGGGCGAACACCGGGGAGCTGTTTTTT. Its protein is CASNPQGANTGELFF.

This clonotype was seen more than once but under ten times. The chain uses TRBV20-1 and TRBJ2-7, with D tentatively TRBD1 or TRBD2 (6 bases each). Germline-derived CDR1 and CDR2 are DFQATT and SNEGSKA (reference sequence). The CDR3 runs to 11 residues. V lost 8 bases and J lost 5, with 13 bases in between. The CDR3 loop reads CSPIGGNEQYV. The CDR3 coding sequence is TGCAGTCCCATCGGGGGCAACGAGCAGTACGTC.

In this sample, this clonotype turned up many times. V usage is TRBV10-3 and J usage is TRBJ2-3; D not certain. V lost 2 bases, J lost 6 bases, and 9 bases lay in between. The CDR3 length is 13 residues. Germline V gene data show CDR1 as ENHRY and CDR2 as SYGVKD. The CDR3 region is CAISETPRDTQYF. CDR3 nucleotide sequence: TGTGCCATCAGTGAGACTCCCCGGGATACGCAGTATTTT.

This clonotype was found a few times. The gene calls are TRBV27 and TRBJ1-2; D is possibly TRBD1 (6 bases). V was trimmed by 5 bases and J by 8 bases, leaving 24 bases between them. The CDR3 contains 16 residues. Germline CDR1 MNHEY, CDR2 SMNVEV (reference sequence). The CDR3 sequence is CASSPTGASWVKGYTF. The CDR3 DNA follows: TGTGCCAGCAGTCCCACGGGGGCTTCGTGGGTAAAAGGCTACACCTTC.

The chain has TRBV28 and TRBJ1-4, with 7 bases identical to TRBD1. The germline V gene encodes CDR1 MDHEN and CDR2 SYDVKM. This CDR3 is 14 amino acids long. V was clipped by 7 bases and J by 5 bases; unmatched bases: 7. In DNA, the CDR3 is TGTGCCAGCACCCCGACAGGGAGAAATGAAAAACTGTTTTTT. Protein: CASTPTGRNEKLFF.

The rearrangement links TRBV5-1 to TRBJ2-1; D is tentatively TRBD1 or TRBD2 (6 bases each). The CDR3 covers 18 residues. V was pared by 6 bases and J by 3 bases, with 25 bases between. The germline V gene encodes CDR1 SGHRS and CDR2 YFSETQ. CDR3 nucleotides: TGCGCCAGCACCCGGGGAGGTTACGTGGGGGCGATCTACAATGAGCAGTTCTTC. Protein: CASTRGGYVGAIYNEQFF.

This clonotype was seen at least ten times. V and J are TRBV28 and TRBJ1-5; D remains ambiguous. The germline CDR1 and CDR2 sequences are MDHEN and SYDVKM. V gave up 1 base and J gave up 3 bases, with 13 bases separating them. The CDR3 consists of 16 residues. CDR3 in amino acids: CASSLYGGQFNQPQHF. Here the CDR3 DNA reads TGTGCCAGCAGTTTATATGGTGGGCAGTTCAATCAGCCCCAGCATTTT.

There are many counts of this clonotype. This chain joins TRBV6-1 and TRBJ1-2; D gene uncertain. Germline CDR1 and CDR2: MNHNS and SASEGT. The ends were cut back, 2 bases at V and 4 bases at J, with 8 bases in the middle. This CDR3 is built from 13 residues. CDR3 amino acids: CASSESGSYGYTF. CDR3 DNA sequence: TGTGCCAGCAGTGAATCAGGCTCCTATGGCTACACCTTC.

In this sample, this clonotype turned up a few times. The chain combines TRBV4-2 with TRBJ1-1; weak D call: TRBD1 (5 bases). CDR1 and CDR2 (germline): LGHNA, YNFKEQ. The CDR3 runs to 14 residues. The germline V and J ends were trimmed by 4 bases and 8 bases, with 17 bases remaining between them. The CDR3 spells CASSPRLRVEEAFF. For the CDR3, the DNA is TGTGCCAGCAGCCCTCGTCTCAGGGTGGAGGAAGCTTTCTTT.